This entry lists 7 T cell receptor beta chains sequenced from one sample in a study of graft-versus-host responses after intestinal transplantation. Here immunoSEQ multiplex PCR was the method, and the copy in TCRdb shows in-frame clones only, minus some. This sample carries 40,000 or so clones, under 85% of them seen once, and the ten largest clones take 3.5%. The input for sequencing was PBMCs, taken 1070 days after transplant. Receptor source: a human patient who received an intestinal transplant, so some T cells may come from the graft donor.

This sequence joins TRBV5-1 and TRBJ2-5; 8 positions match TRBD2. This CDR3 is built from 17 residues. In germline, CDR1 is SGHRS, CDR2 YFSETQ. V dropped 4 bases and J dropped 5; count of bases not matched to a gene: 16. CDR3 protein: CASSLGGISGIPETQYF. CDR3 bases: TGCGCCAGCAGCCTAGGGGGGATTAGCGGGATTCCGGAGACCCAGTACTTC.

V gene TRBV7-9 combines with J gene TRBJ2-3; D tentatively fits TRBD1 or TRBD2 (5 bases each). The CDR3 spans 14 residues. Germline CDR1 reads SEHNR; CDR2 reads FQNEAQ (reference sequence). Deletions cut 2 bases from V and 2 bases from J, with 8 bases between. The CDR3: CASSLKGTTDTQYF. The CDR3 DNA is TGTGCCAGCAGCTTAAAGGGGACCACAGATACGCAGTATTTT.

The CDR3 bases are TGCGCCAGCAGCCCGGATGGGTTGAACACTGAAGCTTTCTTT. It translates to CASSPDGLNTEAFF. The rearrangement links TRBV5-1 to TRBJ1-1; D is unclear. Trimming removed 4 bases from V and 0 bases from J, with 10 bases in between. This CDR3 is 14 amino acids long. The V gene's germline CDR1 is SGHRS and CDR2 YFSETQ.

Details on this clone: One end of the junction fails to match germline, which may point to a read error. The chain is built from TRBV7-6 and TRBJ2-1, with 8 bases that match TRBD2. Germline CDR1 is SGHVS and CDR2 is FNYEAQ. The CDR3 spans 13 residues. As DNA, the CDR3 is TGTGCCAGCAACTTAGGGACTAGATACGAGCAGTTCTTC. Translated, it gives CASNLGTRYEQFF.

The rearrangement links TRBV29-1 to TRBJ2-3, with D unclear. V lost 3 bases, J lost 4 bases, and 2 bases lay in between. Germline CDR1 is SQVTM and CDR2 is ANQGSEA. The CDR3 is made up of 10 amino acids. The CDR3 loop reads CSVDADTQYF. The CDR3 DNA is TGCAGCGTTGATGCAGATACGCAGTATTTT.

V gene TRBV5-5 combines with J gene TRBJ2-1, with 16 bases lining up with TRBD2. CDR1 and CDR2 (germline): SGHKS, YYEKEE (reference sequence). The J segment lost 8 bases and the V segment lost 4 bases, leaving 3 bases of the junction unmatched. The length of the CDR3 is 15 residues. The CDR3 loop is CASSLGLAGGYEQFF. The DNA of the CDR3 is TGTGCCAGCAGCCTGGGACTAGCGGGAGGGTATGAGCAGTTCTTC.

The rearrangement joins TRBV5-1 to TRBJ2-2; the match to TRBD2 covers 7 bases. V shed 1 base and J 5 bases; nucleotides not matched to a gene: 5. The CDR3 length is 15 residues. CDR1 SGHRS and CDR2 YFSETQ come from the germline V gene. The CDR3, as DNA: TGCGCCAGCAGCTTGATGGCGGGGGTGACCGGGGAGCTGTTTTTT. This codes for CASSLMAGVTGELFF.